This entry lists 17 T cell receptor beta chains sequenced from one sample in a study of Graves' ophthalmopathy and Graves' hyperthyroidism. Researchers took RNA transcripts and amplified TCR beta CDR3 regions from them. After a first-round RT-PCR with HTBI primers, a second-round multiplex PCR was run. TCRdb called the multiplex PCR reads again in MiXCR, with one record for every CDR3 protein. This table has about 740,000 distinct CDR3 sequences, roughly 40% appearing once. Sample: peripheral blood. The receptor source for this set is an adult man with Graves' ophthalmopathy.

This clonotype was seen a few times. The rearrangement uses TRBV7-9 and TRBJ2-7; 7 nucleotides match TRBD1. CDR3 size: 15 residues. V lost 5 bases to trimming and J lost 3 bases; unmatched junction nucleotides: 10. Germline V CDR1 and CDR2: SEHNR, FQNEAQ (reference sequence). DNA for the CDR3: TGTGCCAGCAGCCACCAAGACAGGGATCGCTACGAGCAGTACTTC. It translates to CASSHQDRDRYEQYF.

There are many counts of this clonotype. The CDR3 sequence: CASSQSYWTRSDYGYTF. The CDR3 bases are TGTGCCAGTAGTCAAAGTTATTGGACTAGATCTGACTATGGCTACACCTTC. The chain couples TRBV19 to TRBJ1-2; D call uncertain. V was cut by 5 bases and J by 3 bases, with 22 bases left in between. Germline lookup yields CDR1 LNHDA and CDR2 SQIVND (reference sequence). The CDR3 spans 17 residues.

This clonotype was recorded a few times. The V gene is TRBV11-2, the J gene TRBJ2-7; 9 positions match TRBD1. The germline V gene encodes CDR1 SGHAT and CDR2 FQNNGV. There are 16 residues in the CDR3. Trimming at V came to 5 bases and at J to 0 bases, leaving 8 bases not matched to a gene. The chain's CDR3 is CASSPRQGVGSYEQYF. The CDR3 DNA is TGTGCCAGCAGCCCCCGACAGGGGGTCGGCTCCTACGAGCAGTACTTC.

This clonotype turned up a few times. The chain combines TRBV6-6 with TRBJ2-2, with D possibly being TRBD1 or TRBD2 (5 bases each). Germline CDR1 is MNHNY and CDR2 is SVGAGI (reference sequence). Trimming took off 10 bases at V and 5 bases at J, with 8 bases between the two ends. This CDR3 comprises 11 residues. CDR3 region: CAIWGTGELFF. CDR3 in DNA: TGTGCCATCTGGGGGACCGGGGAGCTGTTTTTT.

The chain employs TRBV15 and TRBJ2-5, with 9 bases lining up with TRBD1. Trimming cost V 3 bases and J 1 base; bases outside gene matches: 6. The CDR3 loop spans 16 amino acids. Germline V CDR1 and CDR2: LNHNV, YYDKDF (reference sequence). CDR3: CATSRGQGSFQETQYF. CDR3 bases: TGTGCCACCAGCAGGGGACAGGGTAGTTTCCAAGAGACCCAGTACTTC.

This clonotype was recorded many times. One end of the junction is discordant with germline, which a read error may explain. This chain connects TRBV5-1 to TRBJ2-6; D might be TRBD2 (5 bases). The germline gives CDR1 SGHRS, CDR2 YFSETQ. CDR3 length: 16 amino acids. The CDR3: CASSLVGSSGANVLTF. The DNA for the CDR3 is TGTGCCAGCAGCTTAGTTGGGAGCTCTGGGGCCAACGTCCTGACTTTC.

This rearrangement joins TRBV7-9 to TRBJ1-6; D is unclear. CDR3 length equals 20 residues. CDR1 SEHNR and CDR2 FQNEAQ come from the germline V gene (reference sequence). The V end lost 0 bases, the J end lost 1 base, and 19 bases lay between the germline ends. CDR3 coding DNA: TGTGCCAGCAGCTTAGCGGCAGGCTCCACGGTGAGGTCCTATAATTCACCCCTCCACTTT. Encoded protein: CASSLAAGSTVRSYNSPLHF.

The chain has TRBV7-9 and TRBJ1-3; D is ambiguous. The CDR3 length is 13 residues. V shed 8 bases and J shed 1 base, with 9 bases lying between them. Germline V gene sequence: CDR1 SEHNR, CDR2 FQNEAQ (reference sequence). CDR3 nucleotide sequence: TGTGCCAGCGCCGAGGGTTCTGGAAACACCATATATTTT. It translates to CASAEGSGNTIYF.

V is TRBV7-4 and J is TRBJ1-1; D is unclear. There are 14 residues in the CDR3. V gave up 5 bases and J gave up 2 bases, with 12 bases separating them. Per germline, CDR1 SGHVT and CDR2 SQSDAQ. The CDR3 reads CASSPSWGNTEAFF. Here the CDR3 DNA reads TGTGCCAGCAGCCCCTCTTGGGGAAACACTGAAGCTTTCTTT.

The chain employs TRBV2 and TRBJ1-5, with 9 bases fitting TRBD1. The CDR3 has 17 residues. Per germline, CDR1 SNHLY and CDR2 FYNNEI. The junction had 11 bases not matched to a gene; V was cut back by 8 bases and J by 0 bases. The DNA for the CDR3 is TGTGCCAGCGGCGTAGGGACAGGGTCGGATAGCAATCAGCCCCAGCATTTT. Its protein product is CASGVGTGSDSNQPQHF.

This chain joins TRBV29-1 and TRBJ1-1; 11 nucleotides agree with TRBD1. CDR3 length: 14 amino acids. Losses at the gene ends were 6 bases for V and 8 bases for J; bases not matched to a gene: 11. Germline lookup yields CDR1 SQVTM and CDR2 ANQGSEA. CDR3 loop: CSVYGQGAVGEAFF. Written as DNA, the CDR3 is TGCAGCGTCTACGGACAGGGGGCCGTGGGGGAAGCTTTCTTT.

This chain links TRBV24-1 with TRBJ2-5, with D perhaps TRBD2 (5 bases). V lost 1 base to trimming and J lost 2 bases, with 19 bases between them. This CDR3 contains 18 residues. Germline values: CDR1 KGHDR, CDR2 SFDVKD. CDR3 residues: CATSDFAQSGSKQETQYF. Written as DNA, the CDR3 is TGTGCCACCAGTGATTTTGCTCAGTCGGGGTCGAAGCAAGAGACCCAGTACTTC.

Only one count was recorded for this clonotype. A junction end diverges from the germline sequence, so it may reflect a read error. V is TRBV10-3 and J is TRBJ1-1, with TRBD1 identical over 7 bases. There are 15 residues in the CDR3. The germline V gene encodes CDR1 ENHRY and CDR2 SYGVKD. DNA for the CDR3: TGTGCCAGCAGTCCACGACAGGGAGTGAACACTGGAGCTTTCTTT. Amino acids: CASSPRQGVNTGAFF.

The CDR3 DNA follows: TGTGCCAGCAGCCAAGATGAGGGGGCGGGTGGCTACACCTTC. Translated, it gives CASSQDEGAGGYTF. V usage is TRBV7-9 and J usage is TRBJ1-2, with 7 positions matching TRBD1. The germline gives CDR1 SEHNR, CDR2 FQNEAQ (reference sequence). There are 14 residues in the CDR3. V trimming: 5 bases; J trimming: 7 bases; junction bases outside the gene matches: 10.

This clonotype was observed once. The chain joins TRBV7-9 to TRBJ1-4, with 8 bases identical to TRBD1. The junction had 7 bases not matched to a gene; V was cut back by 6 bases and J by 7 bases. The length of the CDR3 is 14 residues. In germline, CDR1 is SEHNR, CDR2 FQNEAQ (reference sequence). The CDR3 reads CASRRDRKVEKLFF. CDR3 nucleotide sequence: TGTGCCAGCAGACGGGACAGGAAAGTTGAAAAACTGTTTTTT.

The V gene is TRBV20-1, the J gene TRBJ1-1; TRBD1 agrees at 7 bases. Germline V gene lookup returns CDR1 DFQATT and CDR2 SNEGSKA (reference sequence). The CDR3 runs to 14 residues. V lost 0 bases to trimming and J lost 4 bases; unmatched junction nucleotides: 5. The CDR3 nucleotides are TGCAGTGCTAGAGAAGACAGGGAGGGCACTGAAGCTTTCTTT. Residues: CSAREDREGTEAFF.

This clonotype was detected a few times. This CDR3 reads CASSQVQGANQPQHF. As DNA, the CDR3 is TGTGCCAGCAGCCAAGTACAGGGAGCGAATCAGCCCCAGCATTTT. This rearrangement joins TRBV5-5 to TRBJ1-5, with D possibly TRBD1 on 6 matching bases. The CDR3 totals 15 residues. Germline V gene data show CDR1 as SGHKS and CDR2 as YYEKEE (reference sequence). The V end was cut by 4 bases, the J end by 4 bases, with 15 bases between.